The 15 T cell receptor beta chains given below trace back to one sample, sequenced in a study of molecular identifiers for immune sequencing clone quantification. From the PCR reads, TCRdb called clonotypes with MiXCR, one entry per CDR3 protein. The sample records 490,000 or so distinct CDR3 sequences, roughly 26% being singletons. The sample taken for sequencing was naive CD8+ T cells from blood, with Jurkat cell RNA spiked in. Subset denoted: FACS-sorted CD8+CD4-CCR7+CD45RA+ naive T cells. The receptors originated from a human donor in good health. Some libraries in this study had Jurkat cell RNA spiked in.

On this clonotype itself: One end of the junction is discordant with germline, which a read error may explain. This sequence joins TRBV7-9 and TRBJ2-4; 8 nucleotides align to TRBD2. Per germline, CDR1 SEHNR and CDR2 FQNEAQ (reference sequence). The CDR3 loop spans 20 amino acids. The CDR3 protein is CASSLDPPRAGGTYGNIQHF. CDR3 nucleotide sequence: TGTGCCAGCAGCTTAGACCCCCCGAGGGCGGGGGGTACCTACGGAAACATTCAGCACTTC.

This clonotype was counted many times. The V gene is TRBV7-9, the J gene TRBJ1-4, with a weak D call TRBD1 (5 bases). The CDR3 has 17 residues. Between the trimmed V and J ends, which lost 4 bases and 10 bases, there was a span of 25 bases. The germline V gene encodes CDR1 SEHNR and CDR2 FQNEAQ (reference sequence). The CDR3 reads CASSSTTSGAGGSKLFF. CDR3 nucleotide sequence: TGTGCCAGCAGCTCCACCACATCCGGGGCGGGAGGCTCAAAACTGTTTTTT. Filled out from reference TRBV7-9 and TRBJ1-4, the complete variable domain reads DTGVSQNPRHKITKRGQNVTFRCDPISEHNRLYWYRQTLGQGPEFLTYFQNEAQLEKSRLLSDRFSAERPKGSFSTLEIQRTEQGDSAMYLCASSSTTSGAGGSKLFFGSGTQLSVL.

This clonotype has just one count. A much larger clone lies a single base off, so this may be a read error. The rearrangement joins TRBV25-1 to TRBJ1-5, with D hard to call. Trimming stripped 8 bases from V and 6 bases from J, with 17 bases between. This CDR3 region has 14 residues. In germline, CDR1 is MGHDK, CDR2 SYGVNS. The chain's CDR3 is CASSEVAKSQPQHF. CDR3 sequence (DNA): TGTGCCAGCTCCGAGGTGGCCAAGAGTCAGCCCCAGCATTTT.

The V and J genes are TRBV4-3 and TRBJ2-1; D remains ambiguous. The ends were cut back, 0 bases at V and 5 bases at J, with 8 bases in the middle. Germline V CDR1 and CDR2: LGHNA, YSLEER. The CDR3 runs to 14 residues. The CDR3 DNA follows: TGCGCCAGCAGCCAAGATCGCCTTCACAATGAGCAGTTCTTC. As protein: CASSQDRLHNEQFF.

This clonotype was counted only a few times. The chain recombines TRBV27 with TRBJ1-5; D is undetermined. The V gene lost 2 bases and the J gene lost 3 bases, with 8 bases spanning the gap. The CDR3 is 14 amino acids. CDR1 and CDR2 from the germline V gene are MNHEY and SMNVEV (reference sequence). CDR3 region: CASSLGSPNQPQHF. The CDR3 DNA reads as TGTGCCAGCAGTTTAGGGAGCCCCAATCAGCCCCAGCATTTT.

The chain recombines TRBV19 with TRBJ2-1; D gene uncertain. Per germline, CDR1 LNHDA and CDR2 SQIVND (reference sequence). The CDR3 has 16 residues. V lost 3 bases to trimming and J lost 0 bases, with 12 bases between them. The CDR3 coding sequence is TGTGCCAGTAGTATTGGGTTCCCTTCCTCCTACAATGAGCAGTTCTTC. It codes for CASSIGFPSSYNEQFF.

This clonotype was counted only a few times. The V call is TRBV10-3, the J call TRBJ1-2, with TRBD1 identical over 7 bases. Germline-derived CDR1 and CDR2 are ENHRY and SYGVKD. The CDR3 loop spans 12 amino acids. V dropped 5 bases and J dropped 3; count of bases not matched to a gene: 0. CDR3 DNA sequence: TGTGCCATCAGTCAGGGGGACTATGGCTACACCTTC. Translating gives CAISQGDYGYTF.

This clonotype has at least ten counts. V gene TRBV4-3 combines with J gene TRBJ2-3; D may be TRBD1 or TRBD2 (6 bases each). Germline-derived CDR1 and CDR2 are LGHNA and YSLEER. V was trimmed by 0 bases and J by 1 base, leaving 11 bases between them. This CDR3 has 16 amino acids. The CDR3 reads CASSQDSRGRTDTQYF. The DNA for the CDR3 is TGCGCCAGCAGCCAAGATTCCCGGGGGCGCACAGATACGCAGTATTTT.

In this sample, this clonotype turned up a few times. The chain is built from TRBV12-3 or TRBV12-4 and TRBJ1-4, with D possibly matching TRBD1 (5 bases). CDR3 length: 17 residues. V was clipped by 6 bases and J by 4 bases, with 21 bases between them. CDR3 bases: TGTGCCAGCAGCCATGACCCGGGACTAGCGATTAATGAAAAACTGTTTTTT. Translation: CASSHDPGLAINEKLFF.

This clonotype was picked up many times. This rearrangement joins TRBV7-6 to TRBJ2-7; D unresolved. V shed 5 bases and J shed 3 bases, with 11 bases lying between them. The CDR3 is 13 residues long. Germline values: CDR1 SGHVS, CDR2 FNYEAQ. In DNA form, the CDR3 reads TGTGCCAGCAGCCCTTCGTCGGTCTACGAGCAGTACTTC. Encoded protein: CASSPSSVYEQYF.

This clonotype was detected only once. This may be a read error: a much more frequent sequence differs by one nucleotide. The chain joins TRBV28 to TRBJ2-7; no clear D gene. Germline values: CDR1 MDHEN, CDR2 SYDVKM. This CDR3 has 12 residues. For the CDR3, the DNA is TGTGCCAGCAGTTTAGGGTACTACGGGCAGTACTTC. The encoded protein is CASSLGYYGQYF.

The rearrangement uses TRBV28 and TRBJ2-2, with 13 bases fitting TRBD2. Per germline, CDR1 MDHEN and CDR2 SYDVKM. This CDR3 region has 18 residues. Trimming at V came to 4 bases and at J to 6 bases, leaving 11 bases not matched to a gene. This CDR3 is CASSWGTSGMVKAGELFF. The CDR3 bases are TGTGCCAGCAGTTGGGGGACTAGCGGGATGGTGAAGGCCGGGGAGCTGTTTTTT.

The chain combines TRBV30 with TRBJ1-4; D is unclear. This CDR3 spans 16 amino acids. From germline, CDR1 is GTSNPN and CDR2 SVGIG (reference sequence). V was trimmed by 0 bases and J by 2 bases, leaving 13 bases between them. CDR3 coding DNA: TGTGCCTGGAGTGTACGACGTAGTATGACTAATGAAAAACTGTTTTTT. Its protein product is CAWSVRRSMTNEKLFF. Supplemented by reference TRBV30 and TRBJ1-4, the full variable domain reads SQTIHQWPATLVQPVGSPLSLECTVEGTSNPNLYWYRQAAGRGLQLLFYSVGIGQISSEVPQNLSASRPQDRQFILSSKKLLLSDSGFYLCAWSVRRSMTNEKLFFGSGTQLSVL.

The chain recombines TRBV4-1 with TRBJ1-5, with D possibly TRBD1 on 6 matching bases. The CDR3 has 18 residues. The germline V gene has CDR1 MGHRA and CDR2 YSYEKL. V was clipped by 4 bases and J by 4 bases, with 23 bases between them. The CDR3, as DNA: TGCGCCAGCAGCCCTTTAGGGGTCACCAGGGGATTAAATCAGCCCCAGCATTTT. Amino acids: CASSPLGVTRGLNQPQHF.

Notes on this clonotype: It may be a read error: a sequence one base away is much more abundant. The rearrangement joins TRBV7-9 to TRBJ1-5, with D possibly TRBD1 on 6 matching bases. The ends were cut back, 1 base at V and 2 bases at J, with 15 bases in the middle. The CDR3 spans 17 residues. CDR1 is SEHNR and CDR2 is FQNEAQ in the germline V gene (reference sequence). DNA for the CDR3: TGTGCCAGCAGCTTAGTTTTGGCAGGGGCTGGCAATCAGCCCCAGCATTTT. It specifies CASSLVLAGAGNQPQHF.